The 32 T cell receptor beta chains given below trace back to one sample, sequenced in a study of cytomegalovirus exposure and HLA in healthy donors. PCR was performed using 60 Vbeta and 13 Jbeta primers. TCRdb keeps only in-frame clones here, not all; method: immunoSEQ multiplex PCR. The table has approximately 120,000 clones, under 85% seen once. Sequences were obtained from PBMCs. Every receptor here comes from a woman between 45 and 65 years old in good health and CMV-seropositive.

The chain couples TRBV19 to TRBJ2-7; TRBD2 matches 8 bases. Germline V CDR1 and CDR2: LNHDA, SQIVND (reference sequence). The CDR3 totals 13 residues. J was trimmed by 10 bases and V by 5 bases; bases with no gene match: 10. Here the CDR3 DNA reads TGTGCCAGTAGTCCGAACCCCAGCGGGGGTCAGTACTTC. This encodes CASSPNPSGGQYF.

The chain couples TRBV7-3 to TRBJ1-2, with TRBD1 matching 12 bases. Germline CDR1 and CDR2: SGHTA and FQGTGA. V lost 5 bases to trimming and J lost 6 bases; unmatched junction nucleotides: 7. This CDR3 spans 15 amino acids. CDR3 in DNA: TGTGCCAGCAGCCATGGGACAGGGGGCATGAATGGCTACACCTTC. Its protein is CASSHGTGGMNGYTF.

This clone is a singleton in its sample. The rearrangement uses TRBV19 and TRBJ1-4; a possible D gene is TRBD1 (6 bases). From germline, CDR1 is LNHDA and CDR2 SQIVND (reference sequence). The ends were cut back, 9 bases at V and 8 bases at J, with 19 bases in the middle. CDR3 length equals 14 residues. CDR3 DNA: TGTGCCAGCGGGGGGGCAGCCCTAGGGGAAAAACTGTTTTTT. Protein sequence: CASGGAALGEKLFF.

This clone was seen once. This chain joins TRBV18 and TRBJ1-5; the match to TRBD1 covers 10 bases. Germline-derived CDR1 and CDR2 are KGHSH and LQKENI. J lost 6 bases, V lost 6 bases, and 14 bases had no gene match. The CDR3 runs 17 residues. CDR3 sequence: CASSPGQGSQIGQPQHF. The CDR3, as DNA: TGTGCCAGCTCTCCGGGACAGGGGAGCCAAATTGGTCAGCCCCAGCATTTT.

This sequence joins TRBV5-4 and TRBJ2-3; 16 nucleotides agree with TRBD2. With 2 bases clipped from V and 4 bases from J, the junction kept 1 base outside the gene matches. This CDR3 contains 16 residues. Germline loops: CDR1 SGHNT, CDR2 YYREEE (reference sequence). CDR3 DNA sequence: TGTGCCAGCAGCTTCGGGACTAGCGGGGGGGCAGATACGCAGTATTTT. This translates into CASSFGTSGGADTQYF.

CDR3 bases: TGCAGTGCCCAAACAGGGGTTGAAGCTTTCTTT. Translating gives CSAQTGVEAFF. V and J are TRBV20-1 and TRBJ1-1; 7 positions match TRBD1. Germline V gene sequence: CDR1 DFQATT, CDR2 SNEGSKA (reference sequence). With 6 bases clipped from V and 7 bases from J, the junction kept 5 bases outside the gene matches. This CDR3 has 11 residues.

This clone was detected only a few times. The rearrangement uses TRBV9 and TRBJ1-1; 8 bases match TRBD1. The germline V gene has CDR1 SGDLS and CDR2 YYNGEE. CDR3 size: 15 residues. The V gene end was trimmed by 2 bases and the J gene end by 5 bases; junction bases not matched to a gene: 8. DNA of the CDR3: TGTGCCAGCAGCGTTCAAGACAGGGGAATGACTGAAGCTTTCTTT. Its protein is CASSVQDRGMTEAFF.

The chain carries TRBV5-6 and TRBJ2-5, with 9 bases aligning to TRBD1. There are 14 residues in the CDR3. V was clipped by 3 bases and J by 4 bases; unmatched bases: 4. CDR1 and CDR2 from the germline V gene are SGHDT and YYEEEE. Written as DNA, the CDR3 is TGTGCCAGCAGCTCGGACAGGGGTTCAGAGACCCAGTACTTC. The encoded protein is CASSSDRGSETQYF.

The chain is built from TRBV5-1 and TRBJ2-7; D unclear. This CDR3 has 15 amino acids. The V and J ends lost 4 bases and 2 bases respectively, with 16 bases between them. CDR1 SGHRS and CDR2 YFSETQ come from the germline V gene. CDR3 sequence reads: CASSPETPVPYEQYF. CDR3 DNA: TGCGCCAGCAGCCCCGAAACCCCGGTACCCTACGAGCAGTACTTC.

This rearrangement joins TRBV6-1 to TRBJ2-7, with 8 bases identical to TRBD1. The J segment lost 11 bases and the V segment lost 3 bases, leaving 9 bases of the junction unmatched. The V gene's germline CDR1 is MNHNS and CDR2 SASEGT. CDR3 length: 13 amino acids. The CDR3 DNA sequence: TGTGCCAGCAGTGACAGGGGGCCCTACGGGGAGTACTTC. It is translated as CASSDRGPYGEYF.

The chain employs TRBV4-3 and TRBJ2-4; 10 bases fit TRBD2. Trimming at V came to 4 bases and at J to 9 bases, leaving 3 bases not matched to a gene. The CDR3 totals 13 residues. Germline CDR1 is LGHNA and CDR2 is YSLEER. The CDR3: CASSPERGGIQYF. The CDR3 DNA sequence: TGCGCCAGCAGCCCTGAGCGGGGGGGCATTCAGTACTTC.

The chain joins TRBV25-1 to TRBJ2-1, with TRBD2 matching over 8 bases. V was clipped by 8 bases and J by 7 bases; unmatched bases: 7. Germline V gene lookup returns CDR1 MGHDK and CDR2 SYGVNS. The CDR3 covers 13 residues. This CDR3 is CASSRSGGNEQFF. The CDR3, as DNA: TGTGCCAGCTCCCGATCGGGGGGGAATGAGCAGTTCTTC.

V and J are TRBV5-4 and TRBJ1-2, with D unclear. V was pared by 6 bases and J by 5 bases, with 17 bases between. This CDR3 region has 14 residues. In germline, CDR1 is SGHNT, CDR2 YYREEE (reference sequence). The CDR3, as DNA: TGTGCCAGCACGTCTGCAGGTGCCAGGTATGGCTACACCTTC. Residues: CASTSAGARYGYTF.

This clone is a singleton in its sample. The rearrangement uses TRBV6-5 and TRBJ2-3, with D maybe TRBD2 (5 bases). Trimming removed 2 bases at V and 2 bases at J, with 8 bases between. CDR1 MNHEY and CDR2 SVGAGI come from the germline V gene. The CDR3 totals 14 residues. CDR3 nucleotide sequence: TGTGCCAGCAGTTACGGAGCGGTCACAGATACGCAGTATTTT. Protein product: CASSYGAVTDTQYF.

V gene TRBV18 combines with J gene TRBJ2-3, with D possibly matching TRBD2 (5 bases). Trimming shortened V by 3 bases and J by 5 bases, and 9 bases separated the two germline ends. Germline V CDR1 and CDR2: KGHSH, LQKENI. The CDR3 length is 13 residues. This CDR3 is CASSPPGEDTQYF. The CDR3 region has the DNA TGTGCCAGCTCACCGCCCGGGGAAGATACGCAGTATTTT.

This chain connects TRBV7-9 to TRBJ1-1, with TRBD1 matching 8 bases. CDR3 length equals 15 residues. V shed 4 bases and J 1 base; nucleotides not matched to a gene: 5. The germline V gene has CDR1 SEHNR and CDR2 FQNEAQ (reference sequence). The CDR3 nucleotides read TGTGCCAGCAGCTCAGCGACAGGGGCGAACACTGAAGCTTTCTTT. Protein sequence: CASSSATGANTEAFF.

The J gene is TRBJ1-1, the V gene TRBV6-5, with 9 bases lining up with TRBD1. Germline CDR1 reads MNHEY; CDR2 reads SVGAGI. Unmatched junction bases numbered 2, after V lost 0 bases and J lost 3 bases. The CDR3 has 15 residues. CDR3 sequence: CASSYSNRGHTEAFF. CDR3 DNA: TGTGCCAGCAGTTACTCGAACAGGGGGCACACTGAAGCTTTCTTT.

Only a few counts were recorded for this clone. V is TRBV6-6 and J is TRBJ1-4; D unclear. This CDR3 spans 13 amino acids. V was cut by 0 bases and J by 5 bases, with 4 bases left in between. Germline assignment: CDR1 MNHNY and CDR2 SVGAGI (reference sequence). The CDR3 reads CASSYSENEKLFF. The CDR3 DNA follows: TGTGCCAGCAGTTACTCGGAGAATGAAAAACTGTTTTTT.

This rearrangement joins TRBV5-4 to TRBJ2-2; D gene uncertain. Per germline, CDR1 SGHNT and CDR2 YYREEE (reference sequence). V was cut by 4 bases and J by 7 bases, with 8 bases left in between. The CDR3 has 12 amino acids. The CDR3 here is CASSPLGGELFF. The CDR3 nucleotides are TGTGCCAGCAGCCCCCTCGGCGGGGAGCTGTTTTTT.

The V call is TRBV5-1, the J call TRBJ2-2; 7 nucleotides line up with TRBD1. Germline V gives CDR1 SGHRS, CDR2 YFSETQ. The CDR3 sequence is 15 residues long. J lost 3 bases, V lost 0 bases, and 2 bases had no gene match. CDR3 sequence reads: CASSLGQGDTGELFF. CDR3 coding DNA: TGCGCCAGCAGCTTGGGACAGGGCGACACCGGGGAGCTGTTTTTT. Full variable domain (outside the CDR3, taken from reference TRBV5-1 and TRBJ2-2): KAGVTQTPRYLIKTRGQQVTLSCSPISGHRSVSWYQQTPGQGLQFLFEYFSETQRNKGNFPGRFSGRQFSNSRSEMNVSTLELGDSALYLCASSLGQGDTGELFFGEGSRLTVL.

The rearrangement joins TRBV7-2 to TRBJ2-5; TRBD1 might be the D (6 bases). Trimming shortened V by 8 bases and J by 2 bases, and 15 bases separated the two germline ends. The CDR3 is made up of 14 amino acids. CDR1 and CDR2 (germline): SGHTA, FQGNSA. The CDR3 nucleotides are TGTGCCAGCCGGAGGAGCAGGGGTCAAGAGACCCAGTACTTC. This gives the protein CASRRSRGQETQYF.

The J gene is TRBJ1-5, the V gene TRBV19; the D gene is possibly TRBD1 (5 bases). Germline assignment: CDR1 LNHDA and CDR2 SQIVND (reference sequence). The length of the CDR3 is 16 residues. The V end was cut by 0 bases, the J end by 2 bases, with 11 bases between. The CDR3 DNA follows: TGTGCCAGTAGTATAGATTTAGGGGCTGGCAATCAGCCCCAGCATTTT. Its translation: CASSIDLGAGNQPQHF.

This clone came up once. The chain employs TRBV27 and TRBJ2-7; the match to TRBD1 covers 7 bases. V lost 3 bases and J lost 6; bases outside the gene matches: 5. This CDR3 comprises 13 residues. Germline CDR1 is MNHEY and CDR2 is SMNVEV (reference sequence). CDR3 sequence reads: CASSLRAGGEQYF. The CDR3 DNA follows: TGTGCCAGCAGTTTGCGGGCAGGGGGCGAGCAGTACTTC.

The chain couples TRBV5-1 to TRBJ1-2, with D possibly being TRBD1 (6 bases). Germline V gives CDR1 SGHRS, CDR2 YFSETQ. The CDR3 length is 12 residues. V was trimmed by 0 bases and J by 7 bases, leaving 7 bases between them. CDR3: CASSLAQGGYTF. CDR3 bases: TGCGCCAGCAGCTTGGCACAGGGTGGCTACACCTTC. Full variable domain (remainder filled in from reference TRBV5-1 and TRBJ1-2): KAGVTQTPRYLIKTRGQQVTLSCSPISGHRSVSWYQQTPGQGLQFLFEYFSETQRNKGNFPGRFSGRQFSNSRSEMNVSTLELGDSALYLCASSLAQGGYTFGSGTRLTVV.

The chain links TRBV2 to TRBJ2-5, with no clear D. Trimming left V 6 bases short and J 0 bases short, with 8 bases between. From germline, CDR1 is SNHLY and CDR2 FYNNEI. The CDR3 loop spans 13 amino acids. The CDR3 reads CASRNSYQETQYF. The CDR3, as DNA: TGTGCCAGCAGGAACAGCTACCAAGAGACCCAGTACTTC.

The gene calls are TRBV27 and TRBJ1-4; a weak D match, TRBD1 (5 bases). CDR1 and CDR2 (germline): MNHEY, SMNVEV (reference sequence). The CDR3 runs to 12 residues. The V end lost 11 bases, the J end lost 6 bases, and 13 bases lay between the germline ends. CDR3 loop: CAAVTVHEKLFF. The DNA of the CDR3 is TGTGCCGCGGTGACAGTTCATGAAAAACTGTTTTTT.

This chain connects TRBV6-5 to TRBJ1-3, with a weak D call TRBD1 (5 bases). The CDR3 sequence is 16 residues long. The germline V gene has CDR1 MNHEY and CDR2 SVGAGI. Trimming took off 0 bases at V and 2 bases at J, with 11 bases between the two ends. CDR3 loop: CASSYSIGGPGNTIYF. The CDR3 bases are TGTGCCAGCAGTTACTCGATCGGGGGACCTGGAAACACCATATATTTT.

The rearrangement joins TRBV15 to TRBJ1-2; no clear D gene. CDR3 length equals 13 residues. V was cut by 2 bases and J by 6 bases, with 10 bases left in between. Germline V lookup: CDR1 LNHNV, CDR2 YYDKDF (reference sequence). The CDR3 is CATSRSGVDGYTF. In DNA, the CDR3 is TGTGCCACCAGCAGATCGGGTGTCGATGGCTACACCTTC. Full variable domain (remainder filled in from reference TRBV15 and TRBJ1-2): DAMVIQNPRYQVTQFGKPVTLSCSQTLNHNVMYWYQQKSSQAPKLLFHYYDKDFNNEADTPDNFQSRRPNTSFCFLDIRSPGLGDTAMYLCATSRSGVDGYTFGSGTRLTVV.

This clone has just a few counts. The CDR3 loop is CASSNPGTGRNEQFF. CDR3 in DNA: TGTGCCAGCAGTAACCCCGGGACAGGGAGGAATGAGCAGTTCTTC. The chain links TRBV25-1 to TRBJ2-1; 9 bases fit TRBD1. The CDR3 runs to 15 residues. With 5 bases clipped from V and 7 bases from J, the junction kept 9 bases outside the gene matches. CDR1 and CDR2 from the germline V gene are MGHDK and SYGVNS.

The V gene is TRBV5-6, the J gene TRBJ2-3; TRBD2 matches 12 bases. The CDR3 loop spans 16 amino acids. The junction had 1 base not matched to a gene; V was cut back by 0 bases and J by 2 bases. The germline V gene encodes CDR1 SGHDT and CDR2 YYEEEE. The CDR3 spells CASSLGLAGDTDTQYF. DNA for the CDR3: TGTGCCAGCAGCTTGGGACTAGCGGGAGACACAGATACGCAGTATTTT.

This chain uses TRBV19 with TRBJ2-7; 7 bases line up with TRBD1. There are 15 residues in the CDR3. The trim removed 5 bases at V and 1 base at J, leaving 8 bases unmatched. In germline, CDR1 is LNHDA, CDR2 SQIVND (reference sequence). This CDR3 reads CASSPDRDLSYEQYF. The CDR3 nucleotides are TGTGCCAGTAGTCCCGACAGGGACCTTTCCTACGAGCAGTACTTC.

The V and J genes are TRBV5-5 and TRBJ2-7; the match to TRBD1 covers 10 bases. V trimming: 0 bases; J trimming: 5 bases; junction bases outside the gene matches: 5. CDR3 length: 15 amino acids. CDR1 and CDR2 (germline): SGHKS, YYEKEE (reference sequence). The CDR3 nucleotides read TGTGCCAGCAGCTTGGACGGGACAGGGGATGACGAGCAGTACTTC. This encodes CASSLDGTGDDEQYF.